This T cell receptor beta chain derives from a study of long-term antiretroviral therapy in people with HIV. Study-wide findings and caveats: Repertoires with HIV possessed tighter CDR3 length spans than those of controls.

The germline V and J ends were trimmed by 1 base and 1 base, with 16 bases remaining between them. Germline V gene sequence: CDR1 SGHAT, CDR2 FQNNGV. This CDR3 contains 17 residues. The authors ran the immunoSEQ assay, v3.0, at survey level. The method was immunoSEQ multiplex PCR; TCRdb's version includes in-frame clones alone and lacks a portion of them. The table lists about 34,000 clones, around 75% of them singletons. Concerning this clone itself: Its antigen remains unidentified.

In the United States, treatment was given to all participants with HIV. This sequence was found in a man between 18 and 35 years old with HIV. The chain links TRBV11-2 to TRBJ2-5, with D possibly being TRBD1 (6 bases). Sequenced here: unsorted PBMCs, sampled 1.9 years after starting antiretroviral therapy. CDR3 DNA: TGTGCCAGCAGCTTAGTGGGCCAGGGGATATCCCAAGAGACCCAGTACTTC. Translating it yields CASSLVGQGISQETQYF. Drawing the rest from reference TRBV11-2 and TRBJ2-5, the complete variable domain is EAGVAQSPRYKIIEKRQSVAFWCNPISGHATLYWYQQILGQGPKLLIQFQNNGVVDDSQLPKDRFSAERLKGVDSTLKIQPAKLEDSAVYLCASSLVGQGISQETQYFGPGTRLLVL.